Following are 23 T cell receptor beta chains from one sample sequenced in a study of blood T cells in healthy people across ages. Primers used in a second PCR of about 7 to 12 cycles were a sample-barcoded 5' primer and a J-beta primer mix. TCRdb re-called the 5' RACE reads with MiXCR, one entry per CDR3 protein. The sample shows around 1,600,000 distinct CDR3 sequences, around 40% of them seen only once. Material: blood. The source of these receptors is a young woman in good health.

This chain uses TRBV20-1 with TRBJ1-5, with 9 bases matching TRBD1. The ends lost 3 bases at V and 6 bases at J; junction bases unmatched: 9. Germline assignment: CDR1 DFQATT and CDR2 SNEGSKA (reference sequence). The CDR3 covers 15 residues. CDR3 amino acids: CSARDRGPVGQPQHF. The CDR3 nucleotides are TGCAGTGCTAGGGACAGGGGCCCAGTCGGTCAGCCCCAGCATTTT.

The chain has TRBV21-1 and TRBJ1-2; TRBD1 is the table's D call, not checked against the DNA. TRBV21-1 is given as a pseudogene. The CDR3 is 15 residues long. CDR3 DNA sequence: TGTGCCAGCAGCAAAAAGGGGGGGACGGCAAACGTAGACACCTTC. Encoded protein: CASSKKGGTANVDTF.

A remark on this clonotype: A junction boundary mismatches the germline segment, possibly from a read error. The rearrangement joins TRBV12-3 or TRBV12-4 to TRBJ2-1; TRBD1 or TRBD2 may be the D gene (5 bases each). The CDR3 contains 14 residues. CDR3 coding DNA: TGTGTCAGCAGTTCGGGGCGATTATACAATGAGCAGTTCTTC. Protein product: CVSSSGRLYNEQFF.

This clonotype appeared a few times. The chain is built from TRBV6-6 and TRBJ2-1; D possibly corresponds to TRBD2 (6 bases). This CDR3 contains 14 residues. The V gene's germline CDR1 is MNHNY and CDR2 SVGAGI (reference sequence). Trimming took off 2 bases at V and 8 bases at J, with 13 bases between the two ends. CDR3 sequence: CASSYGGRRDEQFF. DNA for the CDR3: TGTGCCAGCAGTTACGGGGGGAGACGGGATGAGCAGTTCTTC.

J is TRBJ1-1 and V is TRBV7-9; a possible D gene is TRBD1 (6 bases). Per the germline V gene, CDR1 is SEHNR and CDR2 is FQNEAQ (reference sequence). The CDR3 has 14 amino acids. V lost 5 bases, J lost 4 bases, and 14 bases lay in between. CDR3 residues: CASSHYRVGTEAFF. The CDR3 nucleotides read TGTGCCAGCAGCCACTACAGGGTAGGCACTGAAGCTTTCTTT.

CDR3 in DNA: TGTGCCAGCAGTTACTCCGGAGGGGCCGTGGATACGCAGTATTTT. This codes for CASSYSGGAVDTQYF. V is TRBV6-5 and J is TRBJ2-3, with D maybe TRBD2 (6 bases). Germline V gene data show CDR1 as MNHEY and CDR2 as SVGAGI. V lost 0 bases and J 6 bases, leaving 13 bases between the germline ends. This CDR3 contains 15 residues.

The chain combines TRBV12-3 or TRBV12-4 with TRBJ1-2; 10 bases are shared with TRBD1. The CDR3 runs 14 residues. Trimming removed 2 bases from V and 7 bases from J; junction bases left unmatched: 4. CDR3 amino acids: CASSLRQGACGYTF. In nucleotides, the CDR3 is TGTGCCAGCAGTTTAAGACAGGGGGCCTGTGGCTACACCTTC.

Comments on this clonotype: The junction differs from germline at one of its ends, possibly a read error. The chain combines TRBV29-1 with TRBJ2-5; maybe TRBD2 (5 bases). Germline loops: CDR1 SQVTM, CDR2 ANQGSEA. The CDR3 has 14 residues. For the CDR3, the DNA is TGCAGCGTTGAAGGGCGGGTGAACCAAGAGGCCCAGTACTTC. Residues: CSVEGRVNQEAQYF. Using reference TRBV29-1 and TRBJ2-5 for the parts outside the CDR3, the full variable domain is SAVISQKPSRDICQRGTSLTIQCQVDSQVTMMFWYRQQPGQSLTLIATANQGSEATYESGFVIDKFPISRPNLTFSTLTVSNMSPEDSSIYLCSVEGRVNQEAQYFGPGTRLLVL.

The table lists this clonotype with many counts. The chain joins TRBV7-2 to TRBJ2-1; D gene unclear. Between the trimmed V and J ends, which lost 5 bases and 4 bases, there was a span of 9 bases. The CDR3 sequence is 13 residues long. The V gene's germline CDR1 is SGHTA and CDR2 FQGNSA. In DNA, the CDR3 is TGTGCCAGCAGCGCTTCTGGGTACAATGAGCAGTTCTTC. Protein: CASSASGYNEQFF. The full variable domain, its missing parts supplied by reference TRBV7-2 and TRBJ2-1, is GAGVSQSPSNKVTEKGKDVELRCDPISGHTALYWYRQSLGQGLEFLIYFQGNSAPDKSGLPSDRFSAERTGGSVSTLTIQRTQQEDSAVYLCASSASGYNEQFFGPGTRLTVL.

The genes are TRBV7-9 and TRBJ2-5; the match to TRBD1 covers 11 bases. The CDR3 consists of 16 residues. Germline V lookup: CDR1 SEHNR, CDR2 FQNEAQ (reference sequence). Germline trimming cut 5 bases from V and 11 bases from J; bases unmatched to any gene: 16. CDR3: CASSPTPGQGVNEQYF. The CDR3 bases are TGTGCCAGCAGCCCCACTCCGGGACAGGGGGTTAATGAGCAGTACTTC.

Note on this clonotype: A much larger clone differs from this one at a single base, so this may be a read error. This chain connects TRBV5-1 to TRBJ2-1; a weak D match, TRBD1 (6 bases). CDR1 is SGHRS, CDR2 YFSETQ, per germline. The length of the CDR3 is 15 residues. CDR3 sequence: CASSFGQSSYNEPFF. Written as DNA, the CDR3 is TGCGCCAGCAGCTTCGGACAGAGCTCCTACAATGAGCCGTTCTTC.

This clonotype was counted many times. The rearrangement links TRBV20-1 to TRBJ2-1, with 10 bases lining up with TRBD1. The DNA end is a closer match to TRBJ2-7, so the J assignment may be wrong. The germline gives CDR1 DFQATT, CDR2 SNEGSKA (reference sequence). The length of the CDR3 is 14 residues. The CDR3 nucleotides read TGCAGTGCTGGGGACAGGGGATCCTACAATGAGCAGTACTTC. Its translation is CSAGDRGSYNEQYF.

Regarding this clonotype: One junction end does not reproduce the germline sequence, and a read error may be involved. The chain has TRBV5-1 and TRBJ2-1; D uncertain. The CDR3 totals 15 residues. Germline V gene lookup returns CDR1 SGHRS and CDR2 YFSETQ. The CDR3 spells CASSLDPGFYSEQFF. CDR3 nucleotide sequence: TGCGCCAGCAGCTTGGATCCAGGCTTCTACAGTGAGCAGTTCTTC.

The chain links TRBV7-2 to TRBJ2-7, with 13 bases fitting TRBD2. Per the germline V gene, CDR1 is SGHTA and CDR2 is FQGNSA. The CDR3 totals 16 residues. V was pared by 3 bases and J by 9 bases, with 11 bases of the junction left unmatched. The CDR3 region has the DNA TGTGCCAGCAGCTTCCAGGGGACTAGCGGGAATCTGGGGCAGTACTTC. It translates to CASSFQGTSGNLGQYF.

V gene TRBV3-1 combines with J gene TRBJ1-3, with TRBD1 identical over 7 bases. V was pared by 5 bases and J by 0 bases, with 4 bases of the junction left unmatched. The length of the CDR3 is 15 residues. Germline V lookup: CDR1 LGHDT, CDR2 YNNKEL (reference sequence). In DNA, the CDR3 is TGTGCCAGCAGCGGGACAGAGTTCTCTGGAAACACCATATATTTT. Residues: CASSGTEFSGNTIYF.

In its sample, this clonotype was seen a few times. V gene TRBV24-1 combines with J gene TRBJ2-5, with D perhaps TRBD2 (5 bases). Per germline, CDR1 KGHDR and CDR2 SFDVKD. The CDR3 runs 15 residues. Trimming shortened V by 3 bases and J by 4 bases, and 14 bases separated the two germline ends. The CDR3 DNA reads TGTGCCACCAGTGATGTGAGAGTCGGAGGAGAGACCCAGTACTTC. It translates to CATSDVRVGGETQYF.

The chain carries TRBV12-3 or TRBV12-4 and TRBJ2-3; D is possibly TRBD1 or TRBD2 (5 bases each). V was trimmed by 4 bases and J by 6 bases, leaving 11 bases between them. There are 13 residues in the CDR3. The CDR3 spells CASSWDLSDTQYF. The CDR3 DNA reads TGTGCCAGCAGTTGGGACCTGAGCGATACGCAGTATTTT.

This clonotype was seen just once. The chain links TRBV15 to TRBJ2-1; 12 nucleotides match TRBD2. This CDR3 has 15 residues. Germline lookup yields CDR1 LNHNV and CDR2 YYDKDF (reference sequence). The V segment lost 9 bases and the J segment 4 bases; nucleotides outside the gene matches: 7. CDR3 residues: CATSSGGAGYNEQFF. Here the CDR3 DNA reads TGTGCCACGTCTAGCGGGGGGGCAGGTTACAATGAGCAGTTCTTC.

As DNA, the CDR3 is TGTGCCAGCAGTGTACAGGGACCTCAGCCCCAGCATTTT. Residues: CASSVQGPQPQHF. The chain has TRBV28 and TRBJ1-5; perhaps TRBD1 as D (6 bases). The germline CDR1 and CDR2 sequences are MDHEN and SYDVKM. This CDR3 region has 13 residues. V lost 5 bases and J 6 bases, leaving 11 bases between the germline ends.

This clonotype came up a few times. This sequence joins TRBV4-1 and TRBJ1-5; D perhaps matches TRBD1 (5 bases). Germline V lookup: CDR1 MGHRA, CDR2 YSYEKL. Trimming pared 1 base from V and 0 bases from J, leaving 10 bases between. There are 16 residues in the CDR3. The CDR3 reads CASSQVSGYSNQPQHF. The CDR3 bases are TGCGCCAGCAGCCAAGTATCAGGGTATAGCAATCAGCCCCAGCATTTT.

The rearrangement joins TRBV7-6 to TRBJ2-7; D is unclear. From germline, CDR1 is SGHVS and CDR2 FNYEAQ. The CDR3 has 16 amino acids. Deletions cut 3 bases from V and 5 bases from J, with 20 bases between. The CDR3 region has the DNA TGTGCCAGCAGCTTGCTTTCTCTCGAGGAGATGGACGAGCAGTACTTC. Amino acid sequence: CASSLLSLEEMDEQYF.

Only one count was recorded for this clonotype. The CDR3 loop reads CASSVTGGFEKLFF. CDR3 nucleotides: TGCGCCAGCAGCGTTACAGGGGGTTTTGAAAAACTGTTTTTT. J is TRBJ1-4 and V is TRBV5-1; 8 bases are a match to TRBD1. The CDR3 sequence is 14 residues long. V trimming: 4 bases; J trimming: 7 bases; junction bases outside the gene matches: 6. Looked up from germline, CDR1 is SGHRS and CDR2 is YFSETQ.

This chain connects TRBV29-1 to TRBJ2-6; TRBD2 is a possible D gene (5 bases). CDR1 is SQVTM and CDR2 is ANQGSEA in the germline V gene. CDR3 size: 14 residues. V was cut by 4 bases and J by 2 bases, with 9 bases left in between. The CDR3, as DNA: TGCAGCGTTGGGGTCGGGGCTGGGGCCAACGTCCTGACTTTC. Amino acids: CSVGVGAGANVLTF.